These T cell receptor beta chains were read from a single sample in a study of PD-1 blockade in classical Hodgkin lymphoma. Assay used: immunoSEQ multiplex PCR; TCRdb lists only in-frame clones, some missing. The sample carries 20,000 to 25,000 clones, 80% to 85% recorded once. This sample comprised peripheral blood mononuclear cells (PBMCs), obtained before the second cycle of nivolumab. The receptor source for this set is a human donor with classical Hodgkin lymphoma. CDR3s leave out the opening cysteine and the closing phenylalanine or tryptophan.

j_gene,v_gene,len,CDR3aa
TRBJ2-7,TRBV5-5,12,ASSLGQGARRQY
TRBJ1-2,TRBV27,11,ASSSGARNGYT
TRBJ2-3,TRBV12-2,17,ATTVGAVEDPDSTDTQY
TRBJ2-7,TRBV28,12,ASRSSGGLLEQY
TRBJ2-7,TRBV5-1,11,ASSIRDPHEQY
TRBJ1-1,TRBV25-1,12,ASSPPGWTTEAF
TRBJ1-6,TRBV10-1,12,ASSEQGEDSPLH
TRBJ1-1,TRBV15,12,ATSRKQGAPEAF
TRBJ1-2,TRBV7-7,10,ASSLESFGYT
TRBJ2-1,TRBV5-1,14,ASSPLTSGGAYEQF
TRBJ2-2,TRBV5-1,10,ASSFDAGELF
TRBJ1-1,TRBV7-8,10,ASSLHPTEAF
TRBJ2-3,TRBV29-1,12,SVETSGGTDTQY
TRBJ1-2,TRBV6-5,10,ASRQNIYGYT
TRBJ2-1,TRBV30,12,AWSPGHSSNEQF
TRBJ2-3,TRBV6-5,12,ASSYSQGPDTQY
TRBJ1-1,TRBV6-5,13,ASFHRGGPNTEAF
TRBJ2-1,TRBV30,14,AWRRFLGGWYNEQF
TRBJ2-3,TRBV19,11,ASTHTGTDTQY
TRBJ1-2,TRBV4-1,19,ASSQVPGALGGSDKTYGYT
TRBJ2-3,TRBV5-6,16,ASSLVGQAIGRTDTQY
TRBJ1-2,TRBV19,11,ASSRNAGNGYT
TRBJ2-7,TRBV7-9,13,ASTLRGDRLAEQY
TRBJ2-1,TRBV4-1,14,ASSQLDMGFPNEQF
TRBJ2-1,TRBV19,18,ASSPLGLAGVGVKYNEQF
TRBJ1-1,TRBV28,12,ASRPGQMNTEAF
TRBJ1-1,TRBV30,13,AWGTGRRMNTEAF
TRBJ1-2,TRBV28,16,ASSLKRARGLRSYGYT
TRBJ2-1,TRBV5-4,13,ASRRGQGARNEQF
TRBJ2-3,TRBV9,12,ASSSRASTDTQY
TRBJ1-2,TRBV30,13,AWMEAGGLAKGYT
TRBJ1-2,TRBV7-8,12,ASSLAGQPYGYT
TRBJ2-5,TRBV6-6,13,ASSYSGARGETQY
TRBJ2-1,TRBV19,11,ASNTWGGNEQF
TRBJ2-2,TRBV15,13,ATSGDRGSTGELF
TRBJ2-3,TRBV4-2,12,ASSQGLAGDTQY
TRBJ2-5,TRBV14,12,ASSQRGGPETQY